In this sample, the clone carrying this TCR beta chain turned up many times. Antigen unknown. Template material for amplifying TCR beta CDR3 regions consisted of RNA transcripts. Researchers ran a first-round RT-PCR on the TCR CDR3 using the HTBI primer set. TCRdb passed the multiplex PCR reads through MiXCR, listing each CDR3 protein once. The sample consists of 620,000 or so distinct CDR3 sequences, roughly 15% of them appearing once. The sample belongs to a study of T cells in Graves' hyperthyroidism and ophthalmopathy. Study findings and constraints: In blood, most of the thyroid clonotypes expanded above 0.001 were also present. Ophthalmopathy was model-predicted a median about 7.1 months pre-onset. A 13 V-J signature model discriminated ophthalmopathy versus stable hyperthyroidism.

The PBMCs were taken from approximately 9 ml of fresh peripheral blood. Per germline, CDR1 SNHLY and CDR2 FYNNEI. V shed 7 bases and J shed 3 bases, with 25 bases lying between them. This CDR3 has 17 amino acids. The TCR originated in a woman aged 50 to 60 with Graves' ophthalmopathy. The rearrangement uses TRBV2 and TRBJ2-7; tentatively, D is TRBD1 (6 bases). The sample consisted of blood. CDR3 sequence reads: CASTFDSSPGAFYEQYF. DNA of the CDR3: TGTGCCAGCACCTTTGATTCCTCGCCAGGGGCTTTCTACGAGCAGTACTTC.